The entry that follows covers one T cell receptor beta chain sequence. The antigen is not known. Germline-derived CDR1 and CDR2 are LNHDA and SQIVND (reference sequence). This CDR3 is 14 amino acids long. V lost 6 bases, J lost 5 bases, and 16 bases lay in between. Time point meaning: pretreatment peripheral blood. Generated by immunoSEQ multiplex PCR, the TCRdb table keeps only in-frame clones and is missing some. The sample lists 130,000 or so clones; approximately 84% were seen once. The sample originates from a study of PD-L1 blockade in urothelial cancer. Study context: Bladder-origin urothelial cancer in males described twenty-five of the 29 patients. The researchers analyzed blood 3 weeks (second dose) and 6 weeks after treatment start. Study observations and caveats: A pretreatment blood TCR clonality that fell below the median predicted better progression-free and overall survival. Blood clones associated with the tumor expanded more at 3 weeks in durable-benefit patients.

This receptor was identified in a man in his forties or fifties with urothelial cancer. Sequencing used PBMCs, obtained around atezolizumab (anti-PD-L1) treatment. The chain has TRBV19 and TRBJ2-5, with D tentatively TRBD2 (6 bases). Here the CDR3 reads CASSTSGGRETQYF. The CDR3 DNA reads TGTGCCAGTAGCACCTCCGGAGGGAGGGAGACCCAGTACTTC.